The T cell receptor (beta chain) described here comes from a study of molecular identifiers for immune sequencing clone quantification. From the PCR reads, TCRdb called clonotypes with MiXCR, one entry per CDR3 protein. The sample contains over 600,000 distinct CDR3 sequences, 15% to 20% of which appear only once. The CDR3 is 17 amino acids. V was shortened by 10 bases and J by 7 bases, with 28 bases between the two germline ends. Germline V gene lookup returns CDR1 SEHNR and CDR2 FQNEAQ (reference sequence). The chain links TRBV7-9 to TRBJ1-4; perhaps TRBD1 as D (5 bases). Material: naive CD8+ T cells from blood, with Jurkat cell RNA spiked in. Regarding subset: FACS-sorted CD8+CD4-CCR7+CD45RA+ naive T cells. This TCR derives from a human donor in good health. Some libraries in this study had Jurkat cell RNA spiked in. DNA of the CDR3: TGTGCCACTCCGACCCCAACGCGACAGTCTGGGATTGAAAAACTGTTTTTT. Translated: CATPTPTRQSGIEKLFF.